A single count supports the clone carrying this T cell receptor beta chain. The data stem from a study of T cell changes during pregnancy in multiple sclerosis. Germline V gene lookup returns CDR1 MGHDK and CDR2 SYGVNS. Trimming stripped 7 bases from V and 6 bases from J, with 21 bases between. The CDR3 is made up of 15 amino acids. Clones were sequenced by immunoSEQ multiplex PCR, and TCRdb holds only the in-frame ones, with some missing. The sample contains tens of thousands of clones, roughly 93% of which appear only once. This chain joins TRBV25-1 and TRBJ1-1, with D unresolved. This TCR derives from a female donor with multiple sclerosis, enrolled in a pregnancy study. Source: peripheral blood, taken after pregnancy. For the CDR3, the DNA is TGTGCCAGCACTAATTGGGATACTCACGGGGCTGAAGCTTTCTTT. Translating gives CASTNWDTHGAEAFF.